This section outlines one T cell receptor beta chain sequence together with its context. Profiled with immunoSEQ multiplex PCR; TCRdb holds only in-frame clones, not every one. The sample holds roughly 150,000 clones; roughly 91% are singletons and the top ten take 4% to 4.5%. A 120-subject validation cohort, separate from the approximately 690-subject first cohort, supplied the donors. These data originate in a study of cytomegalovirus exposure and HLA in healthy donors. The ends were cut back, 0 bases at V and 3 bases at J, with 6 bases in the middle. The germline CDR1 and CDR2 sequences are LNHNV and YYDKDF (reference sequence). The CDR3 is 13 amino acids.

The sample was PBMCs. The chain joins TRBV15 to TRBJ2-7; D ambiguous. The TCR comes from a man between 18 and 29 years old in good health and CMV-seropositive. CDR3 nucleotides: TGTGCCACCAGCAGAGATCTCAGCTACGAGCAGTACTTC. This encodes CATSRDLSYEQYF.